The rows below give T cell receptor beta chains drawn from one sample of a study of early T cells in non-severe SARS-CoV-2 infection. TCRdb re-analysed the 5' RACE reads in MiXCR, keeping a single row per CDR3 protein. Of 20,000 to 25,000 distinct CDR3 sequences listed, less than 5% were seen once; the top ten hold approximately 5%. Sequences were obtained from whole blood. These receptors were obtained from an adult who was a healthcare worker with PCR-confirmed SARS-CoV-2 infection or an uninfected control (not recorded which). Each CDR3 is given with its conserved first and last residue. Fields, in order: V gene, J gene, clone size, D gene, CDR3 DNA, CDR3 protein. A D gene is named only where the DNA matches it firmly. Rows may omit the clone size; those that give it use once, few, many or a size class.

V gene: TRBV2
J gene: TRBJ2-1
clone size: many
D gene: .
CDR3 DNA: TGTGCCAGCAGTGGACCCCCGTTCCAGGGAGACACTGAGCAGTTCTTC
CDR3 protein: CASSGPPFQGDTEQFF

V gene: TRBV6-2/TRBV6-3
J gene: TRBJ2-1
clone size: .
D gene: TRBD2
CDR3 DNA: TGTGCCAGCAGGCGTACTAGCGGACACTACAATGAGCAGTTCTTC
CDR3 protein: CASRRTSGHYNEQFF

V gene: TRBV7-9
J gene: TRBJ1-1
clone size: few
D gene: .
CDR3 DNA: TGTGCCAGCAGCGATACCCAGTACACTGAAGCTTTCTTT
CDR3 protein: CASSDTQYTEAFF

V gene: TRBV7-9
J gene: TRBJ1-5
clone size: medium-sized
D gene: .
CDR3 DNA: TGTGCCAGCAGCTTAGCAGGGGGCAATCAGCCCCAGCATTTT
CDR3 protein: CASSLAGGNQPQHF

V gene: TRBV6-2/TRBV6-3
J gene: TRBJ2-1
clone size: few
D gene: TRBD2
CDR3 DNA: TGTGCCAGCAGGCCCAGACTAGCGGGAGGGCTCGGCTCCTACAATGAGCAGTTCTTC
CDR3 protein: CASRPRLAGGLGSYNEQFF

V gene: TRBV29-1
J gene: TRBJ2-4
clone size: many
D gene: .
CDR3 DNA: TGCAGCGTTGATGCAGGGCATGACATTCAGTACTTC
CDR3 protein: CSVDAGHDIQYF

V gene: TRBV7-9
J gene: TRBJ1-4
clone size: few
D gene: TRBD1
CDR3 DNA: TGTGCCAGCAGCCCAACAGGGGCAACTAATGAAAAACTGTTTTTT
CDR3 protein: CASSPTGATNEKLFF

V gene: TRBV6-1
J gene: TRBJ2-5
clone size: many
D gene: TRBD1
CDR3 DNA: TGTGCCAGCAGCCCCTTCCGGGACAGTGGACGAAAGACCCAGTACTTC
CDR3 protein: CASSPFRDSGRKTQYF

V gene: TRBV5-8
J gene: TRBJ1-1
clone size: .
D gene: .
CDR3 DNA: TGTGCCAGCAGCTTGACCTCGAACACTGAAGCTTTCTTT
CDR3 protein: CASSLTSNTEAFF

V gene: TRBV7-2
J gene: TRBJ2-3
clone size: few
D gene: .
CDR3 DNA: TGTGCCAGCAGCTTAGACAAAGATACGCAGTATTTT
CDR3 protein: CASSLDKDTQYF

V gene: TRBV7-9
J gene: TRBJ2-3
clone size: .
D gene: .
CDR3 DNA: TGTGCCAGCAGCTTAACCCTGACAACAGATACGCAGTATTTT
CDR3 protein: CASSLTLTTDTQYF

V gene: TRBV5-5
J gene: TRBJ2-7
clone size: .
D gene: TRBD1
CDR3 DNA: TGTGCCAGCGGACAGGGGGTGTCCTACGAGCAGTACTTC
CDR3 protein: CASGQGVSYEQYF

V gene: TRBV29-1
J gene: TRBJ2-5
clone size: many
D gene: .
CDR3 DNA: TGCAGCGTCACGACAGCAGAGACCCAGTACTTC
CDR3 protein: CSVTTAETQYF

V gene: TRBV6-1
J gene: TRBJ2-1
clone size: .
D gene: .
CDR3 DNA: TGTGCCAGCAGTGAAGCGCATGGGAATGAGCAGTTCTTC
CDR3 protein: CASSEAHGNEQFF

V gene: TRBV6-5
J gene: TRBJ1-1
clone size: many
D gene: .
CDR3 DNA: TGTGCCAGCAGTTACTCGACGGAGATGAACACTGAAGCTTTCTTT
CDR3 protein: CASSYSTEMNTEAFF

V gene: TRBV4-3
J gene: TRBJ2-3
clone size: few
D gene: .
CDR3 DNA: TGCGCCAGCAGCCAAAGCCAAGCGGGTAGCACAGATACGCAGTATTTT
CDR3 protein: CASSQSQAGSTDTQYF